A selection of T cell receptor beta chains follows, all from one sample in a study of blood T cell repertoires in COVID-19. Repertoires were generated with immunoSEQ multiplex PCR, while TCRdb's copy carries only in-frame clones and drops some. The sample shows roughly 250,000 clones, roughly 89% of them seen only once. The sample consisted of peripheral blood. Every receptor here comes from a man aged 30-40 years with acute or convalescent COVID-19. The CDR3 runs from the conserved cysteine through the conserved F or W. Not all rows give a size; the values are once, few, many and, for expanded clones, a class.

J gene	V gene	CDR3 length	clone size	CDR3 protein
TRBJ1-1	TRBV19	15	NA	CASSITDPMNTEAFF
TRBJ2-3	TRBV7-8	15	NA	CASSLTGGISDTQYF
TRBJ1-2	TRBV5-1	15	NA	CASKLWQGANYGYTF
TRBJ1-2	TRBV27	22	NA	CASSLSDACGASTTLANYGYTF
TRBJ1-2	TRBV7-8	13	NA	CASSAQGGDGYTF
TRBJ2-1	TRBV28	17	NA	CASRTGTSGRWGDEQFF
TRBJ1-4	TRBV29-1	13	NA	CSARHATNEKLFF
TRBJ2-7	TRBV7-9	18	once	CASSSFRKTLAGGYEQYF
TRBJ1-1	TRBV18	12	NA	CASSHDRDPGFF
TRBJ2-1	TRBV10-2	15	NA	CASRETSGSVNEQFF
TRBJ1-6	TRBV7-2	13	NA	CASSLGGGSPLHF
TRBJ2-7	TRBV27	17	once	CASSSLRASQAPYEQYF
TRBJ2-7	TRBV5-1	13	NA	CASSGGSDYEQYF
TRBJ2-1	TRBV19	17	NA	CASSMRLAGGLYNEQFF
TRBJ2-7	TRBV20-1	13	NA	CSASLAGVREQYF
TRBJ1-3	TRBV19	17	many	CASSISAWDSSGNTIYF
TRBJ2-7	TRBV7-2	16	NA	CASSLGTSGRVDEQYF
TRBJ2-1	TRBV2	15	NA	CASREDRVIINEQFF
TRBJ1-1	TRBV6-5	15	once	CASSLLREWGTEAFF
TRBJ1-1	TRBV6-5	14	NA	CASSRGGLRTEAFF
TRBJ1-2	TRBV5-4	16	NA	CASSLDATSFNYGYTF
TRBJ1-6	TRBV3-1/TRBV3-2	12	NA	CASSPWGAPLHF
TRBJ2-1	TRBV7-9	15	NA	CASSPGGTSPNEQFF
TRBJ2-3	TRBV6-4	14	once	CASSVAGLTDTQYF
TRBJ2-5	TRBV9	13	NA	CASSAGGQETQYF
TRBJ2-1	TRBV7-2	14	NA	CASSFASGDNEQFF
TRBJ1-2	TRBV7-9	15	once	CASSPSVGGADGYTF
TRBJ1-2	TRBV10-3	17	NA	CAISTGQGAQRPYGYTF
TRBJ1-2	TRBV5-1	13	NA	CASSLVADYGYTF
TRBJ1-1	TRBV28	14	once	CASNSGTGPFEAFF
TRBJ2-1	TRBV25-1	14	NA	CASSGYQRDNEQFF
TRBJ2-2	TRBV11-2	14	NA	CASSLRITTGELFF
TRBJ1-1	TRBV7-2	16	NA	CASSLGIDRGNTEAFF
TRBJ1-4	TRBV7-9	16	NA	CASSLALDRDDEKLFF
TRBJ2-5	TRBV10-1	14	NA	CASSIGRAGETQYF
TRBJ1-4	TRBV25-1	13	NA	CASGDRGDEKLFF
TRBJ2-3	TRBV7-3	14	few	CASSFRQGVNTQYF
TRBJ2-7	TRBV5-6	14	NA	CASSPTGDSYEQYF
TRBJ2-2	TRBV19	18	NA	CASSQGTGGLGSTGELFF
TRBJ2-7	TRBV2	16	once	CASSRGLAGGTYEQYF
TRBJ1-2	TRBV10-3	14	NA	CAIPVGTGIHGYTF
TRBJ1-3	TRBV30	18	NA	CAWSRMPGTVSSGNTIYF